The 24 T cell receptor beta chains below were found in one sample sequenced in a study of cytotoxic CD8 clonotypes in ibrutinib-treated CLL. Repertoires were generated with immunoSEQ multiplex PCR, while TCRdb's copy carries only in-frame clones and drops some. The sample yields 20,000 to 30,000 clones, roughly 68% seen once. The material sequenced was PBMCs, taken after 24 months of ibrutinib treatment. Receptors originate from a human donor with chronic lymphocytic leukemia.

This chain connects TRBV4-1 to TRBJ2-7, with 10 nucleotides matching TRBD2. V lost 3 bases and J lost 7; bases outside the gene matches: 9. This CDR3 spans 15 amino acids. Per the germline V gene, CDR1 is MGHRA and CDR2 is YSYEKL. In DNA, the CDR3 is TGCGCCAGCAGCCAGCGGGGGACTAGCGAGGGGGAGCAGTACTTC. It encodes CASSQRGTSEGEQYF.

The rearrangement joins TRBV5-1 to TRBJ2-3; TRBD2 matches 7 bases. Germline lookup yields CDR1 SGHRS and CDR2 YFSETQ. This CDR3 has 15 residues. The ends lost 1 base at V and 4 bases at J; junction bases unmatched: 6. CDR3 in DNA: TGCGCCAGCAGCTTGAACGGGGGAGGGGCAGATACGCAGTATTTT. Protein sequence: CASSLNGGGADTQYF.

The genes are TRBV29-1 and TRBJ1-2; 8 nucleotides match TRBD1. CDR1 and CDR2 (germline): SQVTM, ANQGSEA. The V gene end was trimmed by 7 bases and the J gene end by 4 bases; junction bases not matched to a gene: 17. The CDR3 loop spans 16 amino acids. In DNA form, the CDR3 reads TGCAGCGCGGGAGGGACAGGTCACCACGCTGCCTATGGCTACACCTTC. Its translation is CSAGGTGHHAAYGYTF.

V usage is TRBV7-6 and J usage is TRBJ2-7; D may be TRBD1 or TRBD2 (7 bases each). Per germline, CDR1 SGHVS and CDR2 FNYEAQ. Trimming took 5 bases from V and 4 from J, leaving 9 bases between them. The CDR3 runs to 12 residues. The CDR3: CASSQGGYEQYF. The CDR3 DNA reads TGTGCCAGCAGCCAGGGGGGGTACGAGCAGTACTTC.

In DNA, the CDR3 is TGTGCCAGCAGTTACAGGGGTGAGGTAGCTCAGCCCCAGCATTTT. Translation: CASSYRGEVAQPQHF. The genes are TRBV2 and TRBJ1-5, with 7 positions matching TRBD1. From germline, CDR1 is SNHLY and CDR2 FYNNEI. The junction had 10 bases not matched to a gene; V was cut back by 5 bases and J by 6 bases. This CDR3 contains 15 residues.

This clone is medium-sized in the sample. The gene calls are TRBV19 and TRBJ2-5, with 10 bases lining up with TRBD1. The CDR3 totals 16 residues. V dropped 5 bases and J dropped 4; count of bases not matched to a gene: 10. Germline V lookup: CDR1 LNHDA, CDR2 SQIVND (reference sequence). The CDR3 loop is CASSDIGQGGRETQYF. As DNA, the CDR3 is TGTGCCAGTAGTGACATCGGACAGGGGGGTCGAGAGACCCAGTACTTC.

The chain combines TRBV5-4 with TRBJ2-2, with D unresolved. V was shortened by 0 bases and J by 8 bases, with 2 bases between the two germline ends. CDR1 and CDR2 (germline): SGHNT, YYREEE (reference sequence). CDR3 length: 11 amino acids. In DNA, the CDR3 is TGTGCCAGCAGCTTGGCTGGGGAGCTGTTTTTT. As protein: CASSLAGELFF.

The CDR3 loop is CASSSRTWHEQFF. In DNA, the CDR3 is TGTGCCAGCAGTTCCAGGACTTGGCACGAGCAGTTCTTC. V is TRBV27 and J is TRBJ2-1; TRBD2 is a possible D gene (5 bases). CDR3 length: 13 amino acids. In germline, CDR1 is MNHEY, CDR2 SMNVEV (reference sequence). V lost 4 bases and J 10 bases, leaving 14 bases between the germline ends.

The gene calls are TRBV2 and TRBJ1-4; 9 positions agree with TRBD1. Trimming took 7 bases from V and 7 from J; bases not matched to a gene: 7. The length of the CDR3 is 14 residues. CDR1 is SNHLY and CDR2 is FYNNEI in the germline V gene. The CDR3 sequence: CASNPGTGSEKLFF. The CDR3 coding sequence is TGTGCCAGCAACCCTGGGACAGGGAGTGAAAAACTGTTTTTT.

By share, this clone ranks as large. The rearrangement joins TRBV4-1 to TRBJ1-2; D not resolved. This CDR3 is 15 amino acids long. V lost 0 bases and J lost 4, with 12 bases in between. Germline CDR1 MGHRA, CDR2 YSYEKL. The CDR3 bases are TGCGCCAGCAGCCAAGATCTTGTGACATTCTATGGCTACACCTTC. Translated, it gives CASSQDLVTFYGYTF.

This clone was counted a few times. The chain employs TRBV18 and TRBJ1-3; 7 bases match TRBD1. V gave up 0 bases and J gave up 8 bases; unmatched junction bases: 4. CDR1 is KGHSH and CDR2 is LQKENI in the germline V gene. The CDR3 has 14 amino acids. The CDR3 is CASSPPYRGDTIYF. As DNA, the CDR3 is TGTGCCAGCTCACCACCGTACAGGGGAGACACCATATATTTT.

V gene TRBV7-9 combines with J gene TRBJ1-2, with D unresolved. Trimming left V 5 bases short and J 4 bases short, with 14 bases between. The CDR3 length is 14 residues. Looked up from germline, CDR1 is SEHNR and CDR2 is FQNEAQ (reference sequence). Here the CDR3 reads CASSPTAGFYGYTF. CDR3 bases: TGTGCCAGCAGCCCAACCGCGGGATTCTATGGCTACACCTTC.

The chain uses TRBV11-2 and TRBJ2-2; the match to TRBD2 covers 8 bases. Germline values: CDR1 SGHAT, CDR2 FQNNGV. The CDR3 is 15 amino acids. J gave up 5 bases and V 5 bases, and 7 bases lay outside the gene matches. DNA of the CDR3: TGTGCCAGCAGCCCGGGACTAGATAGGACCGGGGAGCTGTTTTTT. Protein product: CASSPGLDRTGELFF.

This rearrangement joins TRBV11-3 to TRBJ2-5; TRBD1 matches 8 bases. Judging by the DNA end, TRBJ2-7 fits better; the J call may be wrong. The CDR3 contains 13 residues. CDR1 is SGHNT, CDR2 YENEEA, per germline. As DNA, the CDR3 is TGTGCCAGCAGCTTAGGCAGGGGGCGCGAGCAGTACTTC. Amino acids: CASSLGRGREQYF.

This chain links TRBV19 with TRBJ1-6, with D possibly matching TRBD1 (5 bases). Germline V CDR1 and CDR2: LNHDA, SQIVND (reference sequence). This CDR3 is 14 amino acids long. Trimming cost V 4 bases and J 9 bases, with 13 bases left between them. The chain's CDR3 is CASSNMGQGSPLHF. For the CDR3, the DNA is TGTGCCAGTAGTAATATGGGGCAGGGTTCACCCCTCCACTTT.

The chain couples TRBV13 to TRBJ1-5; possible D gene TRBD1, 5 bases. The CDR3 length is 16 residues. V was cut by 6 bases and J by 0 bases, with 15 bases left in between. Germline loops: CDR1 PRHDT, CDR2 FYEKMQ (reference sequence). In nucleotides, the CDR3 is TGTGCCAGCAGTAAACAGGTATTGGATAGCAATCAGCCCCAGCATTTT. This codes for CASSKQVLDSNQPQHF.

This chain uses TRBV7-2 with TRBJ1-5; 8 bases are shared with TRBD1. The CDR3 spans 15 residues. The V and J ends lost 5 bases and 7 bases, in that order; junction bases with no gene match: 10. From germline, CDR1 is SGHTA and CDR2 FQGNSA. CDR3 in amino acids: CASSAFQGARQPQHF. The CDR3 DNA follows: TGTGCCAGCAGCGCCTTTCAGGGGGCGCGCCAGCCCCAGCATTTT.

This CDR3 reads CASSDRPSGSYNEQFF. CDR3 DNA sequence: TGTGCCAGCAGTGATCGTCCTAGCGGGAGCTACAATGAGCAGTTCTTC. This chain joins TRBV2 and TRBJ2-1, with 10 bases fitting TRBD2. This CDR3 comprises 16 residues. V shed 3 bases and J 3 bases; nucleotides not matched to a gene: 5. Germline CDR1 reads SNHLY; CDR2 reads FYNNEI. Together with reference TRBV2 and TRBJ2-1, the CDR3 gives the full variable domain: EPEVTQTPSHQVTQMGQEVILRCVPISNHLYFYWYRQILGQKVEFLVSFYNNEISEKSEIFDDQFSVERPDGSNFTLKIRSTKLEDSAMYFCASSDRPSGSYNEQFFGPGTRLTVL.

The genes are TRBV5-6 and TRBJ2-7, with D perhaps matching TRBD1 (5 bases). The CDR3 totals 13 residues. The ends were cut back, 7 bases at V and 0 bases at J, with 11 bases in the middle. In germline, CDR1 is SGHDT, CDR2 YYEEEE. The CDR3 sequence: CASGHRISYEQYF. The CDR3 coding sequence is TGTGCCAGCGGCCACAGGATCTCCTACGAGCAGTACTTC.

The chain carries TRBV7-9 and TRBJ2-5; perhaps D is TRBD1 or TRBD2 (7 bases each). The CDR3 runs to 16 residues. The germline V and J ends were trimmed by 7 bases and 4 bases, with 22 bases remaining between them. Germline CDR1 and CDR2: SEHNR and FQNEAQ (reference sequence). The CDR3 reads CASIKGRVAGGETQYF. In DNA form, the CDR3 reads TGTGCCAGCATCAAAGGGAGGGTGGCAGGGGGAGAGACCCAGTACTTC.

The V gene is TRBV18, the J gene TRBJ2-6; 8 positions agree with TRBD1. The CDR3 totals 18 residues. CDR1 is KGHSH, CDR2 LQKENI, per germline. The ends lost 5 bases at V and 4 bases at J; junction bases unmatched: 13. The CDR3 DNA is TGTGCCAGCTCAAGAGAACCGGGACAGGCCGGGGGGGCCAACGTCCTGACTTTC. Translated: CASSREPGQAGGANVLTF. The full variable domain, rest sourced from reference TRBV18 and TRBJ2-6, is NAGVMQNPRHLVRRRGQEARLRCSPMKGHSHVYWYRQLPEEGLKFMVYLQKENIIDESGMPKERFSAEFPKEGPSILRIQQVVRGDSAAYFCASSREPGQAGGANVLTFGAGSRLTVL.

CDR3 sequence (DNA): TGTGCCAGCAGCTTAGATGGCGCGGCAGGAGTCGACGAGCAGTACTTC. Translation: CASSLDGAAGVDEQYF. The chain combines TRBV5-4 with TRBJ2-7; D call uncertain. The germline V and J ends were trimmed by 2 bases and 5 bases, with 20 bases remaining between them. This CDR3 contains 16 residues. Germline loops: CDR1 SGHNT, CDR2 YYREEE (reference sequence).

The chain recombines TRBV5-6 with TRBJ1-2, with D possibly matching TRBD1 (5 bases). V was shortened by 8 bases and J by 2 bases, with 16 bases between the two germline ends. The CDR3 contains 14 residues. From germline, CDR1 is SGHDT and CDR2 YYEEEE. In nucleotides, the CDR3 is TGTGCCAGTACCAACGGGGACGGGAACTATGGCTACACCTTC. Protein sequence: CASTNGDGNYGYTF.

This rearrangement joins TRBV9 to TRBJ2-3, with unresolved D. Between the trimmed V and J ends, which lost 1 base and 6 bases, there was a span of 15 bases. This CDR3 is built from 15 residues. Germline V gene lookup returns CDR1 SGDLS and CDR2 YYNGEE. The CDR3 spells CASSVRATWRDTQYF. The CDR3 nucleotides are TGTGCCAGCAGCGTAAGGGCCACGTGGCGGGATACGCAGTATTTT.